These 21 T cell receptor beta chains originate from one sample sequenced in a study of shared clonotypes between healthy human individuals. Naive-designated CD8 cells lacked CD45RO, were positively enriched for CCR7, and omitted terminally differentiated effector memory CD45RA+ cells. Profiling relied on immunoSEQ multiplex PCR, and the TCRdb table lists in-frame clones only, not all of them. The table records hundreds of thousands of clones, approximately 96% of them present only once. Sequencing was carried out using naive CD8+ T cells sorted from blood. The source is a young woman in good health.

The chain links TRBV28 to TRBJ1-2; D possibly corresponds to TRBD1 (6 bases). Germline CDR1 is MDHEN and CDR2 is SYDVKM. The ends were cut back, 2 bases at V and 3 bases at J, with 13 bases in the middle. CDR3 size: 15 residues. The CDR3 DNA sequence: TGTGCCAGCAGTTTACTCTGGGACAACGACTATGGCTACACCTTC. This gives the protein CASSLLWDNDYGYTF.

V is TRBV6-1 and J is TRBJ2-3; D call uncertain. The germline V gene encodes CDR1 MNHNS and CDR2 SASEGT. The CDR3 spans 11 residues. V lost 9 bases, J lost 5 bases, and 9 bases lay in between. In DNA form, the CDR3 reads TGTGCCAGTCCAGCAGGAGATACGCAGTATTTT. It yields the protein CASPAGDTQYF.

The V call is TRBV10-3, the J call TRBJ1-5; D might be TRBD1 (5 bases). Between the trimmed V and J ends, which lost 4 bases and 6 bases, there was a span of 19 bases. The CDR3 has 16 amino acids. Germline V lookup: CDR1 ENHRY, CDR2 SYGVKD. Written as DNA, the CDR3 is TGTGCCATCAGTGGGGGCGGGAGGGAACCAGGTCAGCCCCAGCATTTT. Translation gives CAISGGGREPGQPQHF.

The chain couples TRBV29-1 to TRBJ2-3, with TRBD1 identical over 9 bases. The V segment lost 1 base and the J segment 2 bases; nucleotides outside the gene matches: 10. Per the germline V gene, CDR1 is SQVTM and CDR2 is ANQGSEA. The CDR3 contains 17 residues. The CDR3 loop reads CSVEARRQGDLTDTQYF. The DNA for the CDR3 is TGCAGCGTTGAAGCCAGGCGACAGGGGGATCTCACAGATACGCAGTATTTT.

This chain links TRBV13 with TRBJ2-7; D not certain. V lost 4 bases to trimming and J lost 0 bases, with 4 bases between them. Germline assignment: CDR1 PRHDT and CDR2 FYEKMQ (reference sequence). The CDR3 has 12 amino acids. DNA of the CDR3: TGTGCCAGCAGCTCGACCTCCTACGAGCAGTACTTC. Amino acids: CASSSTSYEQYF.

The chain joins TRBV27 to TRBJ2-7; D not resolved. Trimming took off 4 bases at V and 3 bases at J, with 7 bases between the two ends. This CDR3 is 12 amino acids long. Germline CDR1 reads MNHEY; CDR2 reads SMNVEV (reference sequence). The CDR3 here is CASSSYGYEQYF. The DNA for the CDR3 is TGTGCCAGCAGTTCGTACGGCTACGAGCAGTACTTC.

This clone was counted once. The rearrangement links TRBV10-2 to TRBJ1-1; weak D call: TRBD1 (6 bases). The ends were cut back, 6 bases at V and 7 bases at J, with 15 bases in the middle. CDR1 and CDR2 (germline): WSHSY, SAAADI. The CDR3 has 13 residues. In DNA, the CDR3 is TGCGCCAGCAGACTGAACAGGGAGGGTGAAGCTTTCTTT. Its translation: CASRLNREGEAFF.

The V gene is TRBV29-1, the J gene TRBJ2-7, with TRBD2 matching 11 bases. CDR1 is SQVTM, CDR2 ANQGSEA, per germline. The J segment lost 0 bases and the V segment lost 4 bases, leaving 8 bases of the junction unmatched. CDR3 length equals 16 residues. In nucleotides, the CDR3 is TGCAGCGTTGGGGGGGCTAGCGGGAGGAGCTCCTACGAGCAGTACTTC. Translation gives CSVGGASGRSSYEQYF.

The chain's CDR3 is CASSWGRRDSYEQYF. The CDR3 DNA reads as TGTGCCAGCAGTTGGGGTAGGAGGGATTCCTACGAGCAGTACTTC. The chain carries TRBV28 and TRBJ2-7, with D possibly matching TRBD2 (6 bases). The CDR3 runs 15 residues. The V end lost 4 bases, the J end lost 1 base, and 14 bases lay between the germline ends. Per germline, CDR1 MDHEN and CDR2 SYDVKM. Using reference TRBV28 and TRBJ2-7 for the parts outside the CDR3, the full variable domain is DVKVTQSSRYLVKRTGEKVFLECVQDMDHENMFWYRQDPGLGLRLIYFSYDVKMKEKGDIPEGYSVSREKKERFSLILESASTNQTSMYLCASSWGRRDSYEQYFGPGTRLTVT.

The chain employs TRBV13 and TRBJ2-1; no definite D call. Germline V gene data show CDR1 as PRHDT and CDR2 as FYEKMQ (reference sequence). The CDR3 consists of 16 residues. The V and J ends lost 1 base and 5 bases respectively, with 15 bases between them. CDR3 in amino acids: CASSLAYPKSNNEQFF. CDR3 DNA: TGTGCCAGCAGCTTAGCCTACCCCAAGTCCAACAATGAGCAGTTCTTC.

The chain recombines TRBV28 with TRBJ2-1; 9 bases match TRBD2. This CDR3 spans 16 amino acids. With V trimmed by 5 bases and J by 4 bases, 9 bases remained unmatched. Germline V lookup: CDR1 MDHEN, CDR2 SYDVKM. In nucleotides, the CDR3 is TGTGCCAGCAGTCACTCGACTAGCGGTAAATACAATGAGCAGTTCTTC. It translates to CASSHSTSGKYNEQFF.

The chain uses TRBV11-2 and TRBJ2-2, with D hard to call. The germline V and J ends were trimmed by 6 bases and 1 base, with 12 bases remaining between them. Germline V gene lookup returns CDR1 SGHAT and CDR2 FQNNGV. The CDR3 sequence is 15 residues long. CDR3 residues: CASRPLRENTGELFF. The DNA for the CDR3 is TGTGCCAGCAGGCCGCTTAGGGAGAACACCGGGGAGCTGTTTTTT.

The genes are TRBV27 and TRBJ2-7; D possibly uses TRBD1 or TRBD2 (5 bases each). The CDR3 spans 15 residues. Deletions cut 8 bases from V and 2 bases from J, with 19 bases between. Germline V CDR1 and CDR2: MNHEY, SMNVEV (reference sequence). The CDR3 spells CASSLTGTTTYEQYF. The CDR3 nucleotides are TGTGCCAGCTCTCTCACCGGGACCACCACCTACGAGCAGTACTTC.

The gene calls are TRBV10-3 and TRBJ2-7; a possible D gene is TRBD2 (6 bases). CDR3 length equals 16 residues. Germline V lookup: CDR1 ENHRY, CDR2 SYGVKD. Trimming stripped 0 bases from V and 2 bases from J, with 14 bases between. The CDR3 here is CAISESGEASAYEQYF. The CDR3 DNA is TGTGCCATCAGTGAGTCGGGGGAGGCCTCTGCCTACGAGCAGTACTTC.

The chain joins TRBV6-1 to TRBJ2-2, with a possible D match to TRBD2 (5 bases). The germline CDR1 and CDR2 sequences are MNHNS and SASEGT. The CDR3 has 15 residues. V lost 2 bases to trimming and J lost 4 bases, with 11 bases between them. The CDR3 spells CASSERLAGTGELFF. In DNA, the CDR3 is TGTGCCAGCAGTGAACGGCTGGCGGGCACCGGGGAGCTGTTTTTT.

The chain combines TRBV5-4 with TRBJ2-7; D gene unclear. CDR3 length: 14 residues. Per the germline V gene, CDR1 is SGHNT and CDR2 is YYREEE (reference sequence). V shed 3 bases and J shed 0 bases, with 10 bases lying between them. The CDR3 sequence is CASSSRLSSYEQYF. Here the CDR3 DNA reads TGTGCCAGCAGCTCAAGACTCAGCTCCTACGAGCAGTACTTC.

As regards this clone: Mismatch with germline at one junction end may stem from a read error. The rearrangement joins TRBV2 to TRBJ2-7, with D perhaps TRBD2 (5 bases). Germline V lookup: CDR1 SNHLY, CDR2 FYNNEI. The length of the CDR3 is 13 residues. Written as DNA, the CDR3 is TGTGCCAGCACTGAAGGACTTGTCTACGAGCAGTACTTC. Translating it yields CASTEGLVYEQYF.

This chain joins TRBV10-3 and TRBJ2-1; D perhaps matches TRBD2 (6 bases). The V end lost 4 bases, the J end lost 0 bases, and 10 bases lay between the germline ends. The CDR3 sequence is 15 residues long. The germline V gene encodes CDR1 ENHRY and CDR2 SYGVKD. The CDR3 DNA follows: TGTGCCATCAGTGTATCCGGGAGCTCCTACAATGAGCAGTTCTTC. Its protein is CAISVSGSSYNEQFF.

Note on this clone: This CDR3 is also generated by other DNA sequences in the sample. The V call is TRBV7-9, the J call TRBJ1-5; TRBD1 aligns across 9 bases. Per germline, CDR1 SEHNR and CDR2 FQNEAQ (reference sequence). CDR3 length: 15 amino acids. J was trimmed by 2 bases and V by 5 bases; bases with no gene match: 4. This CDR3 reads CASSQQGAGNQPQHF. CDR3 DNA: TGTGCCAGCAGCCAACAGGGGGCGGGCAATCAGCCCCAGCATTTT.

This chain connects TRBV27 to TRBJ2-1; D perhaps matches TRBD2 (5 bases). V gave up 10 bases and J gave up 9 bases, with 25 bases separating them. The CDR3 is 15 residues long. Germline values: CDR1 MNHEY, CDR2 SMNVEV (reference sequence). The CDR3 spells CATTVNAPGRSEQFF. CDR3 sequence (DNA): TGTGCCACCACGGTGAATGCCCCGGGGAGAAGTGAGCAGTTCTTC.

The J gene is TRBJ2-7, the V gene TRBV7-8; tentatively, D is TRBD1 or TRBD2 (5 bases each). Per germline, CDR1 SGHVS and CDR2 FQNEAQ. The CDR3 extends over 13 amino acids. V lost 3 bases and J 2 bases, leaving 8 bases between the germline ends. The DNA of the CDR3 is TGTGCCAGCAGCTTTCGGGGACCCTACGAGCAGTACTTC. Protein sequence: CASSFRGPYEQYF. Variable domain in full (rest from reference TRBV7-8 and TRBJ2-7): GAGVSQSPRYKVAKRGQDVALRCDPISGHVSLFWYQQALGQGPEFLTYFQNEAQLDKSGLPSDRFFAERPEGSVSTLKIQRTQQEDSAVYLCASSFRGPYEQYFGPGTRLTVT.